This T cell receptor beta chain stems from a study of healthy donors' naive CD4 and CD8 T cells. Study-level points and caveats: Reportedly, most V and J gene segments showed naive CD4+ versus CD8+ bias.

The CDR3 consists of 16 residues. The germline V gene encodes CDR1 ENHRY and CDR2 SYGVKD. V lost 0 bases to trimming and J lost 1 base, with 10 bases between them. TCR libraries were built from about 0.55 ug of total RNA by linear amplification. Original methodology: Sequencing covered around 78,000 rearranged alpha-chain transcripts across a few healthy donors. In TCRdb, the reads were re-called with MiXCR into one record per CDR3 protein. The V and J calls and clone size are TCRdb's, not the authors'. The repertoire holds around 200,000 distinct CDR3 sequences, around three quarters seen once, with more than 2% in the top ten. As to this clonotype: Its antigen is not identified.

The receptor comes from a pool of human donors in good health; the sample pools cells from several healthy donors. This chain uses TRBV10-3 with TRBJ2-1, with D perhaps matching TRBD2 (6 bases). The sequenced material came from naive CD4+ and CD8+ T cells sorted from blood, pooled from several donors. The CDR3 loop reads CAISESFSGSYNEQFF. The DNA of the CDR3 is TGTGCCATCAGTGAGTCTTTTAGCGGATCCTACAATGAGCAGTTCTTC.